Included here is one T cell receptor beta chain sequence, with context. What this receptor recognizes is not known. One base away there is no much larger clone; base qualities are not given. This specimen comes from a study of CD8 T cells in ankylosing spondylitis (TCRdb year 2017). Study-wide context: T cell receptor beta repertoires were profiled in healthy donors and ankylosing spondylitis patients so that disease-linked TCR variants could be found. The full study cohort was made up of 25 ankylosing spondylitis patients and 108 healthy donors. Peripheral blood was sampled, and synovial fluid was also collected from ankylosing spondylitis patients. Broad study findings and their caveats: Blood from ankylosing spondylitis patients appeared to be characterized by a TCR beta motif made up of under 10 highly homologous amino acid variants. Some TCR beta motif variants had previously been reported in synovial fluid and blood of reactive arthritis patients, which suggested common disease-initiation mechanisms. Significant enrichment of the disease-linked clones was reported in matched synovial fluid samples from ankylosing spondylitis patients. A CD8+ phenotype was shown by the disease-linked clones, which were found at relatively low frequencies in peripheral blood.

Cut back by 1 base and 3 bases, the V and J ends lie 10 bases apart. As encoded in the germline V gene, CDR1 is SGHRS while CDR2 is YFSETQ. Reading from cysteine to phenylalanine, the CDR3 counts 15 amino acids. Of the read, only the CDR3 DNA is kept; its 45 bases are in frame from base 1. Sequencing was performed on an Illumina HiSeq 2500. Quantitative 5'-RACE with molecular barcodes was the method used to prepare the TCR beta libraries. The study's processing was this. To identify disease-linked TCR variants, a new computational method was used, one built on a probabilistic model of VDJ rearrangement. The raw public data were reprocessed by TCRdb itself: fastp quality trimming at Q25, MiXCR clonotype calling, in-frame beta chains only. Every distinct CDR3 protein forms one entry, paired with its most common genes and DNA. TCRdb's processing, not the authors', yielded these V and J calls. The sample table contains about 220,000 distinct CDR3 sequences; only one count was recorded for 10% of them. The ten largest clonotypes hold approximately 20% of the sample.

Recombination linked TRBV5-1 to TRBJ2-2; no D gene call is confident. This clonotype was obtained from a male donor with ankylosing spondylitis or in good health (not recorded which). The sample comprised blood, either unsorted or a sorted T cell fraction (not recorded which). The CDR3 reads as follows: CASSLPPPDTGELFF. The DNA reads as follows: TGCGCCAGCAGCTTGCCCCCGCCCGACACCGGGGAGCTGTTTTTT.